A single sample is the source of the 26 T cell receptor beta chains below, sequenced in a study of cytomegalovirus exposure and HLA in healthy donors. PCR primers comprised 60 Vbeta and 13 Jbeta primers. Profiled with immunoSEQ multiplex PCR; TCRdb holds only in-frame clones, not every one. The sample holds 150,000 to 200,000 clones, about 85% seen once. Sequenced material: PBMCs. The receptors originated from a woman aged 50 to 65 in good health and CMV-seronegative.

The chain links TRBV19 to TRBJ1-5, with TRBD1 matching over 8 bases. Trimming cost V 7 bases and J 2 bases; bases outside gene matches: 10. Per germline, CDR1 LNHDA and CDR2 SQIVND (reference sequence). The CDR3 contains 16 residues. CDR3 sequence (DNA): TGTGCCAGTACCGGGACAGGAACGGTTCGCAATCAGCCCCAGCATTTT. This translates into CASTGTGTVRNQPQHF.

The chain couples TRBV7-2 to TRBJ2-1; D is possibly TRBD1 (6 bases). The CDR3 is 13 amino acids. The V and J ends lost 5 bases and 12 bases respectively, with 17 bases between them. Per germline, CDR1 SGHTA and CDR2 FQGNSA. CDR3 in amino acids: CASSQGSGDVQFF. In nucleotides, the CDR3 is TGTGCCAGCAGCCAGGGTTCAGGGGATGTGCAGTTCTTC.

The rearrangement uses TRBV5-1 and TRBJ1-1; 8 bases align to TRBD1. This CDR3 region has 14 residues. Per the germline V gene, CDR1 is SGHRS and CDR2 is YFSETQ. V lost 2 bases to trimming and J lost 5 bases; unmatched junction nucleotides: 5. The CDR3 sequence is CASSLLQGGTEAFF. The DNA for the CDR3 is TGCGCCAGCAGCTTACTACAGGGGGGTACTGAAGCTTTCTTT.

The gene calls are TRBV2 and TRBJ1-1; 7 positions match TRBD1. Trimming at V came to 7 bases and at J to 1 base, leaving 6 bases not matched to a gene. This CDR3 has 14 amino acids. Germline values: CDR1 SNHLY, CDR2 FYNNEI. The CDR3 reads CASKGAGWNTEAFF. CDR3 nucleotides: TGTGCCAGCAAGGGGGCAGGGTGGAACACTGAAGCTTTCTTT.

This clone was counted between two and nine times. This sequence joins TRBV6-1 and TRBJ1-3; D ambiguous. The V gene lost 0 bases and the J gene lost 5 bases, with 5 bases spanning the gap. Germline lookup yields CDR1 MNHNS and CDR2 SASEGT. This CDR3 has 13 amino acids. The CDR3 nucleotides are TGTGCCAGCAGTGAAGCGTATCGAAACACCATATATTTT. This encodes CASSEAYRNTIYF.

The V call is TRBV27, the J call TRBJ1-6; D gene uncertain. Germline CDR1 MNHEY, CDR2 SMNVEV (reference sequence). V lost 7 bases and J lost 3, with 10 bases in between. The CDR3 spans 14 residues. The CDR3 here is CASTLSIYNSPLHF. Here the CDR3 DNA reads TGTGCCAGCACCTTATCTATCTATAATTCACCCCTCCACTTT.

The chain couples TRBV5-4 to TRBJ2-7; 7 bases are a match to TRBD1. V was clipped by 4 bases and J by 0 bases; unmatched bases: 7. CDR3 size: 15 residues. CDR1 is SGHNT, CDR2 YYREEE, per germline (reference sequence). CDR3 DNA: TGTGCCAGCAGCCGGGACAGACTTTTCTCCTACGAGCAGTACTTC. Residues: CASSRDRLFSYEQYF. Based on the CDR3 plus reference TRBV5-4 and TRBJ2-7, the full variable domain is ETGVTQSPTHLIKTRGQQVTLRCSSQSGHNTVSWYQQALGQGPQFIFQYYREEENGRGNFPPRFSGLQFPNYSSELNVNALELDDSALYLCASSRDRLFSYEQYFGPGTRLTVT.

The genes are TRBV5-1 and TRBJ2-3; 8 bases line up with TRBD2. There are 16 residues in the CDR3. Germline V CDR1 and CDR2: SGHRS, YFSETQ. V lost 0 bases to trimming and J lost 2 bases; unmatched junction nucleotides: 5. CDR3 nucleotide sequence: TGCGCCAGCAGCTTGGGGGGGACTAGATCCACAGATACGCAGTATTTT. This encodes CASSLGGTRSTDTQYF.

The chain employs TRBV6-5 and TRBJ2-7, with a tentative D call TRBD2 (6 bases). This CDR3 comprises 15 residues. Trimming pared 7 bases from V and 6 bases from J, leaving 22 bases between. CDR1 is MNHEY and CDR2 is SVGAGI in the germline V gene. Here the CDR3 reads CASTSRDFPPTEQYF. CDR3 in DNA: TGTGCCAGCACCTCGCGGGACTTCCCCCCAACCGAGCAGTACTTC.

This clone was seen just once. This chain links TRBV5-1 with TRBJ1-3, with D maybe TRBD1 (5 bases). The ends were cut back, 0 bases at V and 1 base at J, with 11 bases in the middle. The CDR3 covers 16 residues. Per germline, CDR1 SGHRS and CDR2 YFSETQ. The CDR3 DNA follows: TGCGCCAGCAGCTTGGCCGGGGGGGGATCTGGAAACACCATATATTTT. This encodes CASSLAGGGSGNTIYF.

The chain has TRBV5-1 and TRBJ2-1, with a tentative D call TRBD2 (5 bases). The CDR3 loop spans 16 amino acids. Germline V CDR1 and CDR2: SGHRS, YFSETQ. V was cut by 7 bases and J by 0 bases, with 17 bases left in between. The CDR3, as DNA: TGCGCCAGCGTACGGCTCGCGGGTAGCTCCTACAATGAGCAGTTCTTC. As protein: CASVRLAGSSYNEQFF.

This clone was seen just once. The chain has TRBV7-2 and TRBJ2-3; D may be TRBD2 (6 bases). Germline V gives CDR1 SGHTA, CDR2 FQGNSA. CDR3 length: 14 residues. Trimming removed 5 bases at V and 5 bases at J, with 14 bases between. The CDR3 sequence: CASSPRGGVDTQYF. The CDR3 DNA reads TGTGCCAGCAGCCCCCGAGGCGGGGTAGATACGCAGTATTTT.

The V gene is TRBV5-5, the J gene TRBJ1-1; 8 nucleotides line up with TRBD1. J was trimmed by 4 bases and V by 3 bases; bases with no gene match: 5. CDR3 length: 14 amino acids. Per germline, CDR1 SGHKS and CDR2 YYEKEE (reference sequence). The CDR3 region is CASSSRTGLTEAFF. The CDR3 nucleotides read TGTGCCAGCAGCTCTAGGACAGGGCTCACTGAAGCTTTCTTT.

The chain is built from TRBV7-3 and TRBJ1-5, with D perhaps TRBD1 (5 bases). This CDR3 contains 13 residues. V was cut by 5 bases and J by 6 bases, with 11 bases left in between. Germline assignment: CDR1 SGHTA and CDR2 FQGTGA. For the CDR3, the DNA is TGTGCCAGCAGCGCAAGGGGAGGTCAGCCCCAGCATTTT. This codes for CASSARGGQPQHF. Complete variable domain (other parts from reference TRBV7-3 and TRBJ1-5): GAGVSQTPSNKVTEKGKYVELRCDPISGHTALYWYRQSLGQGPEFLIYFQGTGAADDSGLPNDRFFAVRPEGSVSTLKIQRTERGDSAVYLCASSARGGQPQHFGDGTRLSIL.

This clone is a singleton in its sample. The gene calls are TRBV29-1 and TRBJ2-1; D remains ambiguous. Germline CDR1 reads SQVTM; CDR2 reads ANQGSEA. This CDR3 contains 13 residues. The V and J ends lost 4 bases and 5 bases respectively, with 12 bases between them. The CDR3 region is CSVVGWANNEQFF. The DNA of the CDR3 is TGCAGCGTTGTTGGTTGGGCCAACAATGAGCAGTTCTTC.

The chain links TRBV9 to TRBJ2-3, with a possible D match to TRBD1 (5 bases). V lost 2 bases to trimming and J lost 5 bases, with 9 bases between them. Germline loops: CDR1 SGDLS, CDR2 YYNGEE. CDR3 length: 13 residues. CDR3 residues: CASSVGQKDTQYF. CDR3 DNA: TGTGCCAGCAGCGTCGGACAAAAAGATACGCAGTATTTT.

The rearrangement joins TRBV2 to TRBJ2-3; 16 positions match TRBD2. The ends lost 6 bases at V and 2 bases at J; junction bases unmatched: 8. CDR3 length equals 18 residues. CDR1 is SNHLY and CDR2 is FYNNEI in the germline V gene. For the CDR3, the DNA is TGTGCCAGCAGGAACGGGACTAGCGGGAGGGCTATCACAGATACGCAGTATTTT. It encodes CASRNGTSGRAITDTQYF.

Notes on this clone: Other DNA sequences in the same sample also yield this CDR3. This chain joins TRBV9 and TRBJ2-7; 8 nucleotides match TRBD1. Germline CDR1 is SGDLS and CDR2 is YYNGEE. This CDR3 has 15 residues. With 8 bases clipped from V and 3 bases from J, the junction kept 13 bases outside the gene matches. The CDR3 DNA follows: TGTGCCAGTAGCCCTTCGGACAGGGCGATCTACGAGCAGTACTTC. Its translation is CASSPSDRAIYEQYF.

This CDR3 is CASSTDGRAFYGYTF. In nucleotides, the CDR3 is TGTGCCAGCAGCACAGACGGCAGGGCCTTCTATGGCTACACCTTC. The rearrangement links TRBV9 to TRBJ1-2; D is perhaps TRBD1 (5 bases). The V and J ends lost 4 bases and 4 bases respectively, with 17 bases between them. CDR3 length equals 15 residues. The V gene's germline CDR1 is SGDLS and CDR2 YYNGEE.

This clone was seen only once. The rearrangement uses TRBV5-1 and TRBJ1-6, with D maybe TRBD1 (5 bases). The CDR3 is made up of 16 amino acids. Trimming cost V 0 bases and J 6 bases, with 13 bases left between them. Germline CDR1 and CDR2: SGHRS and YFSETQ. CDR3 in DNA: TGCGCCAGCAGCTTGGCGGCAGGGCGAGTTAATTCACCCCTCCACTTT. Its protein is CASSLAAGRVNSPLHF.

V usage is TRBV7-9 and J usage is TRBJ1-2; tentatively, D is TRBD1 (5 bases). With 5 bases removed from V and 2 bases from J, the gap between germline ends came to 15 bases. The CDR3 covers 15 residues. Germline values: CDR1 SEHNR, CDR2 FQNEAQ (reference sequence). CDR3 DNA: TGTGCCAGCAGCCCTCAGGGTGTTCCCAACTATGGCTACACCTTC. This sequence encodes CASSPQGVPNYGYTF.

The V and J genes are TRBV29-1 and TRBJ1-1; 10 bases match TRBD1. The trim removed 4 bases at V and 1 base at J, leaving 3 bases unmatched. The CDR3 spans 14 residues. Germline lookup yields CDR1 SQVTM and CDR2 ANQGSEA. The CDR3 nucleotides read TGCAGCGTTGGGGACAGGGGTAGGAACACTGAAGCTTTCTTT. This translates into CSVGDRGRNTEAFF. Combining the CDR3 with reference TRBV29-1 and TRBJ1-1 gives the whole variable domain SAVISQKPSRDICQRGTSLTIQCQVDSQVTMMFWYRQQPGQSLTLIATANQGSEATYESGFVIDKFPISRPNLTFSTLTVSNMSPEDSSIYLCSVGDRGRNTEAFFGQGTRLTVV.

This clone showed up just a few times. The rearrangement uses TRBV9 and TRBJ1-2; a possible D gene is TRBD1 (5 bases). Germline V gene sequence: CDR1 SGDLS, CDR2 YYNGEE. V lost 0 bases to trimming and J lost 1 base, with 13 bases between them. The CDR3 contains 16 residues. The CDR3 DNA follows: TGTGCCAGCAGCGTAGAGCCAGGGCCCGGTAACTATGGCTACACCTTC. Protein sequence: CASSVEPGPGNYGYTF.

The rearrangement links TRBV11-2 to TRBJ2-7; D gene unclear. The CDR3 sequence is 13 residues long. V dropped 0 bases and J dropped 3 bases, with 6 bases sitting between them. Germline V lookup: CDR1 SGHAT, CDR2 FQNNGV. The CDR3 DNA is TGTGCCAGCAGCTTAGATTCGGGCTACGAGCAGTACTTC. Its translation: CASSLDSGYEQYF.

The chain is built from TRBV5-1 and TRBJ1-1; maybe TRBD1 (6 bases). CDR3 length: 14 amino acids. Trimming stripped 4 bases from V and 3 bases from J, with 13 bases between. The germline V gene has CDR1 SGHRS and CDR2 YFSETQ. The CDR3 DNA reads TGCGCCAGCAGCGCTGGACAGTCGTACACTGAAGCTTTCTTT. Translating it yields CASSAGQSYTEAFF.

The J gene is TRBJ2-1, the V gene TRBV27; 8 bases line up with TRBD1. This CDR3 spans 17 amino acids. Germline V lookup: CDR1 MNHEY, CDR2 SMNVEV (reference sequence). J lost 7 bases, V lost 2 bases, and 13 bases had no gene match. CDR3 DNA sequence: TGTGCCAGCAGTTTAACCCCCGGCCAGGGGGCTTGGAATGAGCAGTTCTTC. This gives the protein CASSLTPGQGAWNEQFF.